This T cell receptor beta chain was profiled in a study of fetal regulatory T cell absence and autoimmunity. The V end was cut by 4 bases, the J end by 6 bases, with 15 bases between. Germline V CDR1 and CDR2: MNHNS, SASEGT. This CDR3 is built from 14 residues. Profiling relied on immunoSEQ multiplex PCR, and the TCRdb table lists in-frame clones only, not all of them. The sample lists more than 85,000 clones; 60% to 80% were seen once. The chain has TRBV6-1 and TRBJ1-1; D remains ambiguous. Sequences were obtained from pancreas tissue. The TCR sequence derives from a male donor with IPEX syndrome. DNA of the CDR3: TGTGCCAGCAGTGCCCTAGTTCCGGGAGCTGAAGCTTTCTTT. It specifies CASSALVPGAEAFF.